Listed below are T cell receptor beta chains from one sample, sequenced in a study of blood T cell repertoires in COVID-19. TCRdb's table, derived via immunoSEQ multiplex PCR, lists solely in-frame clones and lacks some. The data contain under 350,000 clones, 89% of them singletons. Specimen: PBMCs or T cells enriched from blood (not recorded which). The receptors derive from a woman aged 40 to 50 who had recovered from COVID-19. The conserved cysteine and the conserved F or W are not part of the CDR3 here. Fields, in order: V gene, D gene, J gene, CDR3 protein. A D gene is named only where the DNA matches it firmly.

V gene: TRBV19
D gene: NA
J gene: TRBJ1-1
CDR3 protein: ASSRQQNTEAF

V gene: TRBV4-1
D gene: TRBD1
J gene: TRBJ2-7
CDR3 protein: ASSQGTGGTYEQY

V gene: TRBV29-1
D gene: TRBD2
J gene: TRBJ2-1
CDR3 protein: SVGGRFAYNEQF

V gene: TRBV7-6
D gene: TRBD1
J gene: TRBJ2-7
CDR3 protein: ASSLRGQGSYEQY

V gene: TRBV5-1
D gene: NA
J gene: TRBJ2-3
CDR3 protein: ASSLIAASTDTQY

V gene: TRBV29-1
D gene: NA
J gene: TRBJ1-2
CDR3 protein: SARSGSSYGYT

V gene: TRBV5-1
D gene: TRBD1
J gene: TRBJ2-6
CDR3 protein: ASLPDRVYSGANVLT

V gene: TRBV4-1
D gene: TRBD2
J gene: TRBJ2-7
CDR3 protein: ASSPGGPRDEQY

V gene: TRBV7-2
D gene: TRBD1
J gene: TRBJ1-4
CDR3 protein: ASSSLPGQGVGLF

V gene: TRBV29-1
D gene: NA
J gene: TRBJ1-1
CDR3 protein: SVDQGTNTEAF

V gene: TRBV30
D gene: TRBD1
J gene: TRBJ1-5
CDR3 protein: AWSDLGQSNQPQH

V gene: TRBV3-1/TRBV3-2
D gene: NA
J gene: TRBJ1-3
CDR3 protein: ASSQDIQSGNTIY

V gene: TRBV2
D gene: NA
J gene: TRBJ1-5
CDR3 protein: ASSEALRGIQPQH

V gene: TRBV6-7
D gene: NA
J gene: TRBJ1-4
CDR3 protein: ASSYSVPANEKLF

V gene: TRBV9
D gene: NA
J gene: TRBJ1-3
CDR3 protein: ASSGGTAGNTIY

V gene: TRBV2
D gene: NA
J gene: TRBJ1-2
CDR3 protein: ASSGLSRGYGYT

V gene: TRBV5-1
D gene: NA
J gene: TRBJ1-4
CDR3 protein: ASSSVSSSNEKLF

V gene: TRBV7-8
D gene: TRBD1
J gene: TRBJ1-2
CDR3 protein: ASSLRPGQGAIVDYGYT

V gene: TRBV5-1
D gene: NA
J gene: TRBJ2-1
CDR3 protein: ASSSFPGSGHNEQF

V gene: TRBV2
D gene: NA
J gene: TRBJ1-1
CDR3 protein: ANHLHGDTEAF

V gene: TRBV30
D gene: TRBD1
J gene: TRBJ1-1
CDR3 protein: ATETGGREIF

V gene: TRBV7-9
D gene: NA
J gene: TRBJ1-3
CDR3 protein: ASSLVGGSGNTIY

V gene: TRBV30
D gene: NA
J gene: TRBJ1-1
CDR3 protein: AWTLDSLNTEAF

V gene: TRBV30
D gene: TRBD2
J gene: TRBJ2-3
CDR3 protein: AWNAGGTDTQY

V gene: TRBV4-1
D gene: TRBD1
J gene: TRBJ1-1
CDR3 protein: ASSQGSGTGLVAF

V gene: TRBV7-3
D gene: TRBD2
J gene: TRBJ2-7
CDR3 protein: ASSPTYSDSGSPYEQY

V gene: TRBV2
D gene: TRBD1
J gene: TRBJ1-4
CDR3 protein: ASSEPGQATEKLF

V gene: TRBV4-1
D gene: NA
J gene: TRBJ1-1
CDR3 protein: ASSVENTEAF

V gene: TRBV7-2
D gene: NA
J gene: TRBJ1-2
CDR3 protein: ASSFRRGYYGYT

V gene: TRBV29-1
D gene: NA
J gene: TRBJ2-2
CDR3 protein: SVGGRGTGELF

V gene: TRBV10-3
D gene: TRBD2
J gene: TRBJ2-3
CDR3 protein: ATSFGTSGQTDTQY

V gene: TRBV18
D gene: TRBD1
J gene: TRBJ1-1
CDR3 protein: ASSHDRGRTEAF

V gene: TRBV5-1
D gene: NA
J gene: TRBJ1-4
CDR3 protein: ASSLAAGANEKLF

V gene: TRBV18
D gene: NA
J gene: TRBJ1-4
CDR3 protein: ASSPTGGGGEKLF

V gene: TRBV28
D gene: TRBD1
J gene: TRBJ1-6
CDR3 protein: ASSLPTGLGSPLH

V gene: TRBV6-5
D gene: TRBD1
J gene: TRBJ2-3
CDR3 protein: ATPGGQGSDTQY

V gene: TRBV7-7
D gene: NA
J gene: TRBJ2-5
CDR3 protein: ASSFTRGETQY

V gene: TRBV9
D gene: NA
J gene: TRBJ1-5
CDR3 protein: ASSVEQYQPQH

V gene: TRBV5-1
D gene: TRBD2
J gene: TRBJ2-7
CDR3 protein: ASSWGLADYYEQY

V gene: TRBV7-9
D gene: TRBD1
J gene: TRBJ1-2
CDR3 protein: ASSSPGQGVRDYT

V gene: TRBV7-8
D gene: TRBD1
J gene: TRBJ2-2
CDR3 protein: ASSLWDRPTGELF

V gene: TRBV2
D gene: NA
J gene: TRBJ1-2
CDR3 protein: ASSLDSGYT

V gene: TRBV6-6
D gene: TRBD1
J gene: TRBJ2-5
CDR3 protein: ASSYSRGQGGETQY

V gene: TRBV3-1/TRBV3-2
D gene: TRBD1
J gene: TRBJ1-5
CDR3 protein: ASSQACRQGDQPQH

V gene: TRBV19
D gene: NA
J gene: TRBJ2-6
CDR3 protein: ASSKVGSPGANVLT

V gene: TRBV6-6
D gene: TRBD1
J gene: TRBJ1-3
CDR3 protein: ASSGAGQGMNTIY

V gene: TRBV2
D gene: NA
J gene: TRBJ1-2
CDR3 protein: ASSYGGSGYGYT

V gene: TRBV5-1
D gene: TRBD2
J gene: TRBJ2-1
CDR3 protein: ASSLGGSLSNEQF

V gene: TRBV11-2
D gene: NA
J gene: TRBJ2-2
CDR3 protein: ASSSRPGGSLTNTGELF

V gene: TRBV7-8
D gene: TRBD2
J gene: TRBJ2-1
CDR3 protein: ASSPGPGLAGGPMNEQF

V gene: TRBV21-1
D gene: NA
J gene: TRBJ2-1
CDR3 protein: ASSKYHGSRGYNEQF

V gene: TRBV30
D gene: NA
J gene: TRBJ1-6
CDR3 protein: AWAGSAHNSPLH

V gene: TRBV10-3
D gene: NA
J gene: TRBJ1-1
CDR3 protein: ATGGGTEAF

V gene: TRBV7-6
D gene: TRBD2
J gene: TRBJ2-1
CDR3 protein: ASSLAPTSKEQF

V gene: TRBV3-1/TRBV3-2
D gene: NA
J gene: TRBJ1-6
CDR3 protein: ASSLYRVLSSPLH

V gene: TRBV29-1
D gene: TRBD1
J gene: TRBJ1-2
CDR3 protein: SVEDRGRANYGYT

V gene: TRBV11-2
D gene: NA
J gene: TRBJ2-2
CDR3 protein: ASRAQATGELF

V gene: TRBV30
D gene: NA
J gene: TRBJ1-3
CDR3 protein: AWQIRGLLDTIY